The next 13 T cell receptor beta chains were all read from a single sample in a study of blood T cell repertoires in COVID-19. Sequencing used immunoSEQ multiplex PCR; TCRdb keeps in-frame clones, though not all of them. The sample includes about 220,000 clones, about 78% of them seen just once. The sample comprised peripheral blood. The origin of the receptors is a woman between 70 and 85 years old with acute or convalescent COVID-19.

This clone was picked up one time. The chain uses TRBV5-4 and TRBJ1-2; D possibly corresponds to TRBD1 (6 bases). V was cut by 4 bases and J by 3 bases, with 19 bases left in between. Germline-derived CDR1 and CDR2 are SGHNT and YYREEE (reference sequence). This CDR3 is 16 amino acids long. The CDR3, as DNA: TGTGCCAGCAGCCCTGGGGGGGCGCCTGAGGACTATGGCTACACCTTC. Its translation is CASSPGGAPEDYGYTF.

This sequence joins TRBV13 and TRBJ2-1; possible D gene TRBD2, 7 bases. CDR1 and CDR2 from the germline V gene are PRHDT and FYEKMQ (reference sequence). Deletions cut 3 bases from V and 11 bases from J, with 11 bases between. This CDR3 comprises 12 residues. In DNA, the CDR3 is TGTGCCAGCAGCTTGGGGGGGCGCCAGCAGTTCTTC. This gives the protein CASSLGGRQQFF. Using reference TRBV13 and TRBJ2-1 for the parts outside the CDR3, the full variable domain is AAGVIQSPRHLIKEKRETATLKCYPIPRHDTVYWYQQGPGQDPQFLISFYEKMQSDKGSIPDRFSAQQFSDYHSELNMSSLELGDSALYFCASSLGGRQQFFGPGTRLTVL.

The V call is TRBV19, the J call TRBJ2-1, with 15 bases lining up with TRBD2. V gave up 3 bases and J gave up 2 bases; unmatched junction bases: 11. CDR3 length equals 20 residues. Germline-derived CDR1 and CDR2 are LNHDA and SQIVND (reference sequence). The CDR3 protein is CASSIRRGLAGGKAYNEQFF. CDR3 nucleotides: TGTGCCAGTAGTATTAGGAGGGGACTAGCGGGGGGTAAAGCCTACAATGAGCAGTTCTTC.

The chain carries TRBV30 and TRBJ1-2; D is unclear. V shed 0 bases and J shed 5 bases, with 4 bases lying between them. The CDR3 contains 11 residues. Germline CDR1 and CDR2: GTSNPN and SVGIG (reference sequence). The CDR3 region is CAWSVEYGYTF. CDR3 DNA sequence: TGTGCCTGGAGTGTAGAGTATGGCTACACCTTC.

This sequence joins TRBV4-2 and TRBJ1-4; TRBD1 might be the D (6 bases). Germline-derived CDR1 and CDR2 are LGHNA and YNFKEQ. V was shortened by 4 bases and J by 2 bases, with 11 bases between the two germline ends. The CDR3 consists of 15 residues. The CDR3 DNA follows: TGTGCCAGCAGCCCCCAGGGGCAGACTAATGAAAAACTGTTTTTT. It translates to CASSPQGQTNEKLFF.

The chain's CDR3 is CSGRLDSPGSFWEQFF. In DNA, the CDR3 is TGCAGCGGACGCCTCGACTCCCCGGGGTCCTTTTGGGAGCAGTTCTTC. The genes are TRBV29-1 and TRBJ2-1; D possibly corresponds to TRBD2 (5 bases). Trimming removed 7 bases at V and 10 bases at J, with 29 bases between. Germline V gene data show CDR1 as SQVTM and CDR2 as ANQGSEA. The CDR3 has 16 amino acids.

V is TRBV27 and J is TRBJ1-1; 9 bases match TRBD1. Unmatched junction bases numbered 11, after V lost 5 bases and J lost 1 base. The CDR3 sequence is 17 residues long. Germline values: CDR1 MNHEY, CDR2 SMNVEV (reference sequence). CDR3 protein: CASSPTLDRGGNTEAFF. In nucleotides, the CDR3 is TGTGCCAGCAGTCCGACCCTCGACAGGGGGGGGAACACTGAAGCTTTCTTT.

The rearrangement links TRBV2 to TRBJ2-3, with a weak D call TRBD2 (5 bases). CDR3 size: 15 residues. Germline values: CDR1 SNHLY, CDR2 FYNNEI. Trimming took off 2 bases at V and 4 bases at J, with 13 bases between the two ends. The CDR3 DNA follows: TGTGCCAGCAGTGAATCGCCAGCTAGCCCAGATACGCAGTATTTT. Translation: CASSESPASPDTQYF.

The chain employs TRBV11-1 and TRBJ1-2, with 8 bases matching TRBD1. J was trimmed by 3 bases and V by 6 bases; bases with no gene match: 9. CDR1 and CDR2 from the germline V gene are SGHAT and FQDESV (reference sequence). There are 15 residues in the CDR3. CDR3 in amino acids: CASSHPGQEDYGYTF. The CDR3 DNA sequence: TGTGCCAGCAGTCACCCGGGACAGGAAGACTATGGCTACACCTTC.

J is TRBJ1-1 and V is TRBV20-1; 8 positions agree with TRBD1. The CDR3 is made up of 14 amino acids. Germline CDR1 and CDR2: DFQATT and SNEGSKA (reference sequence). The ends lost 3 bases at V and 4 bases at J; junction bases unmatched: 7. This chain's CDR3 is CSASDRGYSTEAFF. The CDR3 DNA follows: TGCAGTGCTAGTGACAGGGGATATTCCACTGAAGCTTTCTTT.

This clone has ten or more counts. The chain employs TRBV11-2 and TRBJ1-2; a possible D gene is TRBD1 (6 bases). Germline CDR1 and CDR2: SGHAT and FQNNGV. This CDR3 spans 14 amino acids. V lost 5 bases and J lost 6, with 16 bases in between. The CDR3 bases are TGTGCCAGCAGCCCCGCCGGGGGGCCGGATGGCTACACCTTC. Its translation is CASSPAGGPDGYTF. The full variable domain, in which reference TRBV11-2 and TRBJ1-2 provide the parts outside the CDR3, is EAGVAQSPRYKIIEKRQSVAFWCNPISGHATLYWYQQILGQGPKLLIQFQNNGVVDDSQLPKDRFSAERLKGVDSTLKIQPAKLEDSAVYLCASSPAGGPDGYTFGSGTRLTVV.

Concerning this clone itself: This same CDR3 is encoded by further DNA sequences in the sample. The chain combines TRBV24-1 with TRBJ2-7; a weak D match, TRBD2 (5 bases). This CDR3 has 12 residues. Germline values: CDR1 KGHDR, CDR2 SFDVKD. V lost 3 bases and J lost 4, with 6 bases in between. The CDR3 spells CATSDRGYEQYF. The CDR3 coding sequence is TGTGCCACCAGTGATCGGGGTTACGAGCAGTACTTC.

This CDR3 is CASSLVILAGLTDTQYF. In nucleotides, the CDR3 is TGTGCCAGCAGCTTGGTTATTCTAGCGGGTCTAACAGATACGCAGTATTTT. The chain employs TRBV7-2 and TRBJ2-3; 8 positions match TRBD2. The CDR3 is made up of 17 amino acids. V shed 3 bases and J 3 bases; nucleotides not matched to a gene: 11. Germline-derived CDR1 and CDR2 are SGHTA and FQGNSA.